This entry features one TCR beta chain sequence. This receptor's antigen is unknown. No much larger clonotype is one base removed from it; base qualities were not supplied. The source of the sample is a study of beta chain features in type 1 diabetes (dated by TCRdb to about 2018). With respect to the entire study: Patients and healthy donors did not differ in mean age, gender distribution, total cell number or subset yield. Whereas all 30 or so donors provided naive and central memory subsets, regulatory and stem cell-like memory subsets were isolated from just 8 patients and roughly 8 healthy donors. The study compared the TCRB repertoires of sorted circulating CD4+ T cell subsets in recently diagnosed type 1 diabetes patients with those in matched healthy donors. A total of 107,917,701 sorted cells were examined across all samples, and a strong correlation was observed between cell number per subset and RNA yield. The paper as a whole reports these results and caveats: Shorter templates might have been favored by PCR, but patient and control samples were amplified and corrected together, so both groups would have been affected equally by any skew. At VDJ recombination sites, patients with type 1 diabetes made fewer insertions and deleted more nucleotides, a pattern implying thymic rearrangement abnormalities. Sequencing cDNA rather than genomic DNA could over-represent highly expressing activated cells, although activation and CD3 levels did not differ between groups. Naive, central memory and regulatory TCRB repertoires appeared to be more similar among patients than among healthy donors. Type 1 diabetes patients showed a moderate but significant shortening of TCRB CDR3 length in all four CD4+ subsets. Only small numbers of individuals were included in the HLA sub-analyses, which left unresolved whether HLA type had any influence on TCRB rearrangement.

The CDR3 covers 14 residues, taking in both the cysteine and the phenylalanine. Only CDR3 DNA remains: 42 bases, in frame from the first base. Per the germline V gene (reference sequence), LNHDA is the CDR1 and SQIVND is the CDR2. A distance of 15 bases separates the germline ends of V and J, which lose 10 bases and 0 bases respectively. The entire amount of isolated RNA was reverse transcribed using the High Capacity cDNA Reverse Transcription Kit, so the sequenced TCRB transcripts were expressed ones. Stem cell-like memory T cell samples underwent survey-depth immunoSEQ sequencing, averaging about 1 million total reads per sample. After sorted cells were lysed in RLT buffer, RNA was extracted with DNase-treated RNeasy Micro or Mini kits, with the choice depending on cell number. To prevent cross-contamination, every cell subset was processed on its own, while patient and healthy donor samples were processed together. TCRB sequences were amplified from cDNA with the immunoSEQ multiplex PCR, producing 87-bp fragments spanning the CDR3 region. Sequencing of the amplicons was performed on the Illumina HiSeq platform. In the original analysis: PCR bias was corrected computationally using synthetic template baselines, and reads within Hamming distance 2 were collapsed, with unmergeable singletons discarded. Reads were aligned against IMGT so that V, D and J genes, CDR3 length and insertions or deletions at six rearrangement sites could be assigned. Within each subset, clonotype counts were normalized to the number of sorted cells before true diversity and Gini coefficients were calculated with the tcR R package. The overlap coefficient, calculated on TCRB nucleotide sequences, was used to measure repertoire sharing. This immuneACCESS table, as held by TCRdb, lists in-frame sequences with V and J called but not all clones. Of the missing ones, under half trace to an unresolved V gene in checked studies; the others have no known cause. The V and J calls and clone size are taken from that table; D and trimming were inferred from the DNA. For this sample the table gives roughly 24,000 clones, of which under 75% were detected only once. The ten most abundant clones make up 0.35% to 0.45% of the sample.

Each donor gave one peripheral blood draw, approximately 110 mL on average, collected into heparinised tubes. Naive, central memory, regulatory and stem cell-like memory CD4+ T cells were sorted on a BD FACSAria II using a panel including CD45RO, CCR7, CD25, CD127, CD95 and CD27. Purity was above 95% for every sorted population. PBMCs were separated immediately by Lymphoprep density gradient centrifugation and were stained directly, without being cultured. So that batch effects would be minimized, each experiment stained and sorted samples in pairs, pairing one healthy donor with one patient. This receptor was identified in a man younger than 35 with type 1 diabetes. The chain joins TRBV19 to TRBJ1-1, with a weak D call of TRBD1 (6 bases match). Sequenced sample: stem cell memory CD4+ T cells from blood. The cell subset or site label here, explained by the study, means: stem cell-like memory CD4+ T cells. At the DNA level, the sequence is TGTGCCACGAAAAACAGGGCCCTGAACACTGAAGCTTTCTTT. Its protein product is CATKNRALNTEAFF.